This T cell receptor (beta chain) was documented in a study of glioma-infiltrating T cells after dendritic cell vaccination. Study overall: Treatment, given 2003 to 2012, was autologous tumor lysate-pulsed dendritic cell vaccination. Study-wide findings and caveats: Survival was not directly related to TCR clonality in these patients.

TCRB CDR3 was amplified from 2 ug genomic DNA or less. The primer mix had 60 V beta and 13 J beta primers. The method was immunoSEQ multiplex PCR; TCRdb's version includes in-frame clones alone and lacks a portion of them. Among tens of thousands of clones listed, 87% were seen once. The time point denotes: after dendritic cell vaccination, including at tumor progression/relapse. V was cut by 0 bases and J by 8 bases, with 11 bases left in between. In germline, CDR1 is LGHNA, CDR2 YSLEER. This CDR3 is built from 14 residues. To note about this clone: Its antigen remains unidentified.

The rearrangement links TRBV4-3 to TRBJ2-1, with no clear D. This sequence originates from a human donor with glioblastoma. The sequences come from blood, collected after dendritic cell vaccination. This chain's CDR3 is CASSQDIGNHEQFF. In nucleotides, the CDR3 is TGCGCCAGCAGCCAAGATATCGGTAACCATGAGCAGTTCTTC.